This TCR beta chain came from a study of T cells in Graves' hyperthyroidism and ophthalmopathy. Amplification targeted TCR beta CDR3 regions from RNA transcripts. HTBI primers drove first-round RT-PCR of the TCR CDR3. Each CDR3 protein gets one entry after TCRdb re-called the multiplex PCR reads with MiXCR. Among about 400,000 distinct CDR3 sequences listed, over 13% were seen once. For ophthalmopathy patients, the Clinical Activity Score was at least 3 and the NOSPECS grade at least 4; duration was under 3 months. Orbital computed tomography, thyroid ultrasound, serum thyroxine and TRAb, and clinical symptoms together informed the diagnoses. PBMCs were collected from an approximately 10 ml volume of fresh peripheral blood. The CDR3 runs to 18 residues. With V trimmed by 3 bases and J by 0 bases, 8 bases remained unmatched. Germline CDR1 LNHDA, CDR2 SQIVND (reference sequence). This clonotype has a single count.

The sequence was collected from a man over 45 with Graves' ophthalmopathy. The sample consisted of blood. The rearrangement links TRBV19 to TRBJ2-6; 7 bases align to TRBD1. CDR3 DNA sequence: TGTGCCAGTAGTATTTTCGGGGACAGCTACTCTGGGGCCAACGTCCTGACTTTC. Encoded protein: CASSIFGDSYSGANVLTF. Supplemented by reference TRBV19 and TRBJ2-6, the full variable domain reads DGGITQSPKYLFRKEGQNVTLSCEQNLNHDAMYWYRQDPGQGLRLIYYSQIVNDFQKGDIAEGYSVSREKKESFPLTVTSAQKNPTAFYLCASSIFGDSYSGANVLTFGAGSRLTVL.